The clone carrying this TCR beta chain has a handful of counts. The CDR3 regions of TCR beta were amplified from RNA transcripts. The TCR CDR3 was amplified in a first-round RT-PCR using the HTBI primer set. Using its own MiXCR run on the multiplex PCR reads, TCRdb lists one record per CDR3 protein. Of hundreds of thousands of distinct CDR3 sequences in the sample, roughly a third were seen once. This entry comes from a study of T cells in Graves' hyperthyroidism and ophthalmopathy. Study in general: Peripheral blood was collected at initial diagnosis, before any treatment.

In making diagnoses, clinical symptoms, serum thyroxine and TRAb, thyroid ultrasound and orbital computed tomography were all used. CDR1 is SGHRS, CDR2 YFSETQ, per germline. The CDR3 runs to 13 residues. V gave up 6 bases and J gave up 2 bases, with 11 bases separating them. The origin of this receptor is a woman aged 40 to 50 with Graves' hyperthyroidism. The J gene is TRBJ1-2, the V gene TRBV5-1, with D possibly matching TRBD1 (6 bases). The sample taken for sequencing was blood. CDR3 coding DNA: TGCGCCAGCAAACCAGGGGCGAACTATGGCTACACCTTC. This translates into CASKPGANYGYTF.